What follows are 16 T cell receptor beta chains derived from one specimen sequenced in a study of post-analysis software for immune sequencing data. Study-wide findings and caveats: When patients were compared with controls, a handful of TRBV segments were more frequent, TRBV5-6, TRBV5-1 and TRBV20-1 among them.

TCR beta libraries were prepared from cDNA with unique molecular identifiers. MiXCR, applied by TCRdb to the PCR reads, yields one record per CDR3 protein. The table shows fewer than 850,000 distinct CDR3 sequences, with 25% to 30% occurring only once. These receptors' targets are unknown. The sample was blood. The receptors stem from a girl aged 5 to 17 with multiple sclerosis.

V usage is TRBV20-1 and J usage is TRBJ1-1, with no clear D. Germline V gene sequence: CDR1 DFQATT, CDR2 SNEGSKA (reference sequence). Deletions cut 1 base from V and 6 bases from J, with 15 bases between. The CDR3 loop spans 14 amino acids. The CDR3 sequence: CSARGSDPPAEAFF. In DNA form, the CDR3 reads TGCAGTGCTAGAGGGTCCGACCCTCCGGCTGAAGCTTTCTTT.

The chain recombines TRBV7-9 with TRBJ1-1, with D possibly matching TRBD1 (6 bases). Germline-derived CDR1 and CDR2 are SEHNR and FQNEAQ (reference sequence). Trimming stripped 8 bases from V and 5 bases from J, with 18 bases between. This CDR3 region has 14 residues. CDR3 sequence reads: CASVWRGVWTEAFF. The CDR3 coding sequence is TGTGCCAGCGTTTGGAGGGGGGTGTGGACTGAAGCTTTCTTT.

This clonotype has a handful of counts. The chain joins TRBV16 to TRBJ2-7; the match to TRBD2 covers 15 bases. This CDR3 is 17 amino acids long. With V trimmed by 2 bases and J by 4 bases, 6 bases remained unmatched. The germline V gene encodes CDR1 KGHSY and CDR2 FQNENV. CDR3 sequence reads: CASSQPGTSGRWYEQYF. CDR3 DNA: TGTGCCAGCAGCCAACCTGGGACTAGCGGGAGGTGGTACGAGCAGTACTTC.

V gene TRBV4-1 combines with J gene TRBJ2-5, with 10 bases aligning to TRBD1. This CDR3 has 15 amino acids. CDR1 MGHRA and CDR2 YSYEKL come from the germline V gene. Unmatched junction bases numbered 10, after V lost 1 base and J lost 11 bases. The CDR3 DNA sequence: TGCGCCAGCAGCCAAGGGGCTACCGGGACAGGGGAGCAGTACTTC. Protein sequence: CASSQGATGTGEQYF.

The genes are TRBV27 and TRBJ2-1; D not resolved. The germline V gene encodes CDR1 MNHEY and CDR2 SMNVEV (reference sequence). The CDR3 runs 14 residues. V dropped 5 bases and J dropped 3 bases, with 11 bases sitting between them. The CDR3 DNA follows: TGTGCCAGCAGTGCCCGGAATAGCTACAATGAGCAGTTCTTC. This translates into CASSARNSYNEQFF.

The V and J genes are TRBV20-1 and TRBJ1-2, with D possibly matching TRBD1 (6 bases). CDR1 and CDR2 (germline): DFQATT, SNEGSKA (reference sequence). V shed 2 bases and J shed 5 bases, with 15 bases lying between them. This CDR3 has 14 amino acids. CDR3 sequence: CSARRGQGGYGYTF. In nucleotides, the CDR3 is TGCAGTGCTAGAAGAGGACAAGGGGGGTATGGCTACACCTTC.

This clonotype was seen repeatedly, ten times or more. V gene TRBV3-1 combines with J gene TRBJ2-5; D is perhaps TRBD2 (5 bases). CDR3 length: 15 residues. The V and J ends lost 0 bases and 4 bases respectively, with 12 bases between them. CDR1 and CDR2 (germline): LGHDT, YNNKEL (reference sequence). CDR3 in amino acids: CASSQDPLAGETQYF. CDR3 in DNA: TGTGCCAGCAGCCAAGATCCTCTAGCTGGAGAGACCCAGTACTTC.

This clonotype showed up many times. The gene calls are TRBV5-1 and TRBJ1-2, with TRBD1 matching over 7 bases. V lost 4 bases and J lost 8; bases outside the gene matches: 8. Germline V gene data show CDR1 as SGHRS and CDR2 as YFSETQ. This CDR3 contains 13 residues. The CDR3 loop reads CASSLRQGIGYTF. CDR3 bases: TGCGCCAGCAGCCTAAGACAGGGTATCGGCTACACCTTC. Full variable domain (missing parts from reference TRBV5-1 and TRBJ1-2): KAGVTQTPRYLIKTRGQQVTLSCSPISGHRSVSWYQQTPGQGLQFLFEYFSETQRNKGNFPGRFSGRQFSNSRSEMNVSTLELGDSALYLCASSLRQGIGYTFGSGTRLTVV.

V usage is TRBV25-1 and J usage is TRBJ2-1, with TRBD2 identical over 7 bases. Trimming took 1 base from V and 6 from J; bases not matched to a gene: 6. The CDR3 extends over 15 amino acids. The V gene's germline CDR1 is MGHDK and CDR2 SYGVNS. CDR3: CASSESGGTCNEQFF. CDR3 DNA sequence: TGTGCCAGCAGTGAATCGGGAGGTACCTGCAATGAGCAGTTCTTC.

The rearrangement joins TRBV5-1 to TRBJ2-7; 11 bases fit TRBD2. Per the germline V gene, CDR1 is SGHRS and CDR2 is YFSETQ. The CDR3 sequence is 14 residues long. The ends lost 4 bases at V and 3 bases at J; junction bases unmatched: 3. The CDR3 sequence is CASSPGLADYEQYF. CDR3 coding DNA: TGCGCCAGCAGCCCGGGACTAGCGGACTACGAGCAGTACTTC. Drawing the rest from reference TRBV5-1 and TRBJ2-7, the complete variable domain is KAGVTQTPRYLIKTRGQQVTLSCSPISGHRSVSWYQQTPGQGLQFLFEYFSETQRNKGNFPGRFSGRQFSNSRSEMNVSTLELGDSALYLCASSPGLADYEQYFGPGTRLTVT.

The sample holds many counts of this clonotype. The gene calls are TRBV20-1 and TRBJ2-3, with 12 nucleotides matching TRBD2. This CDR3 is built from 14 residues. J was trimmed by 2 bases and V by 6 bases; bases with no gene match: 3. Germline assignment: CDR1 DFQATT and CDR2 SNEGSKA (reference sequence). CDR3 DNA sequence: TGCAGTGCGCGACTAGCGGGGGTCACAGATACGCAGTATTTT. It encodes CSARLAGVTDTQYF.

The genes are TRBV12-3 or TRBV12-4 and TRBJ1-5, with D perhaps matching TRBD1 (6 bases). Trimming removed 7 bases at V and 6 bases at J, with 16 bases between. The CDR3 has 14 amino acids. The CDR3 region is CASTPLGGGQPQHF. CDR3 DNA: TGTGCCAGCACTCCTTTAGGGGGTGGTCAGCCCCAGCATTTT.

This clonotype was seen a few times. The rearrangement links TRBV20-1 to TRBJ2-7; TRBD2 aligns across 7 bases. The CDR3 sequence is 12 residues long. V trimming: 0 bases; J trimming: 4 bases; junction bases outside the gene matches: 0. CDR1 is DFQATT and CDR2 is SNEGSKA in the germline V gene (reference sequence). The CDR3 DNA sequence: TGCAGTGCTAGAGAGCGGGAGTACGAGCAGTACTTC. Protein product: CSAREREYEQYF.

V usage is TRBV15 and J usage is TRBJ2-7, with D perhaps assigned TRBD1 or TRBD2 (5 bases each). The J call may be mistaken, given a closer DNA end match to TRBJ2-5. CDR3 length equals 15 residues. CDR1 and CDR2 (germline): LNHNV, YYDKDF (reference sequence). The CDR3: CATSRVRGAWETQYF. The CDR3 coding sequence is TGTGCCACCAGCAGAGTACGAGGGGCATGGGAGACCCAGTACTTC.

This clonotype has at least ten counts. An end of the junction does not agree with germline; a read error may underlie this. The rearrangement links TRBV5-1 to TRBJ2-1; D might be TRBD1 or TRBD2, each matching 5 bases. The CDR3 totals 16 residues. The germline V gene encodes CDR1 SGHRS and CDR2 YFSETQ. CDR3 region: CASSLVGGSSYNEQFF. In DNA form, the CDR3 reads TGTGCCAGCAGCTTAGTTGGGGGAAGCTCCTACAATGAGCAGTTCTTC.

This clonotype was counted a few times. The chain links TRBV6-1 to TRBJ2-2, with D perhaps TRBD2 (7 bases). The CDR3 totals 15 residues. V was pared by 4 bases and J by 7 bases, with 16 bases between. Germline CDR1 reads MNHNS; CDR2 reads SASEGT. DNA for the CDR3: TGTGCCAGCAGTGGATTCAGGGGAGGGAGCGGGGAGCTGTTTTTT. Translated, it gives CASSGFRGGSGELFF.